The rows below give T cell receptor beta chains drawn from one sample of a study of T-cell reconstitution after alpha-beta-depleted transplantation in children. In TCRdb, the PCR reads were re-called with MiXCR into one record per CDR3 protein. The sample includes about 1,000,000 distinct CDR3 sequences, 25% to 30% of them seen just once. The starting material was PBMCs, mostly from graft donor cells, obtained 360 days after TCRalphabeta/CD19-depleted stem cell transplant. These receptors all stem from a boy in the first two years of life who had a stem cell transplant for SCID, so the T cells may come from the graft donor. The CDR3 runs from the conserved cysteine through the conserved F or W. A D gene is named only where the DNA matches it firmly. Size is omitted from some rows. Given values are once, few, many or a class for expanded clones.

J | size | D | V | CDR3 | DNA
TRBJ2-7 | few | . | TRBV5-1 | CASSRTGPGAYEQYF | TGCGCCAGCAGCCGAACAGGCCCCGGGGCCTACGAGCAGTACTTC
TRBJ2-5 | . | . | TRBV5-1 | CASSRMQGGEPQETQYF | TGCGCCAGCAGCCGAATGCAGGGCGGCGAACCTCAAGAGACCCAGTACTTC
TRBJ1-5 | . | . | TRBV6-1 | CASRPDRDSNQPQHF | TGTGCCAGCAGACCCGACAGAGATAGCAATCAGCCCCAGCATTTT
TRBJ1-1 | . | . | TRBV5-6 | CASSIQGLGLNTEAFF | TGTGCCAGCAGCATACAGGGTCTGGGCTTGAACACTGAAGCTTTCTTT
TRBJ2-7 | . | TRBD1 | TRBV19 | CASSIDGTGGYEQYF | TGTGCCAGTAGTATAGACGGGACAGGCGGCTACGAGCAGTACTTC
TRBJ2-7 | few | TRBD2 | TRBV15 | CATSRDLSLAGLYEQYF | TGTGCCACCAGCAGAGATCTAAGCCTAGCGGGGCTCTACGAGCAGTACTTC
TRBJ2-3 | few | TRBD2 | TRBV3-1 | CASSQDTSGVGDTQYF | TGTGCCAGCAGCCAAGATACTAGCGGGGTGGGGGATACGCAGTATTTT
TRBJ2-1 | many | . | TRBV5-1 | CASSSWRSYNEQFF | TGCGCCAGCAGCTCGTGGCGAAGCTACAATGAGCAGTTCTTC
TRBJ2-1 | . | . | TRBV5-5 | CASSLIAGFNEQFF | TGTGCCAGCAGCTTGATCGCGGGGTTCAATGAGCAGTTCTTC
TRBJ2-3 | . | . | TRBV4-1 | CASSQVAEWLEGLNTDTQYF | TGCGCCAGCAGCCAAGTAGCGGAGTGGCTAGAAGGGCTAAACACAGATACGCAGTATTTT
TRBJ1-5 | few | TRBD1 | TRBV25-1 | CASSGQGIFQPQHF | TGTGCCAGCAGTGGACAGGGGATTTTTCAGCCCCAGCATTTT
TRBJ1-2 | few | . | TRBV10-3 | CAISHPGEDGYTF | TGTGCCATCAGCCACCCGGGAGAGGATGGCTACACCTTC
TRBJ2-1 | few | TRBD2 | TRBV5-5 | CASSQGLVGSYNEQFF | TGTGCCAGCAGCCAGGGACTAGTTGGATCCTACAATGAGCAGTTCTTC
TRBJ1-1 | few | . | TRBV4-1 | CASSPRGGFTEAFF | TGCGCCAGCAGCCCGCGGGGGGGGTTCACTGAAGCTTTCTTT
TRBJ2-3 | . | TRBD2 | TRBV7-3 | CASSQFGLAGGTDTQYF | TGTGCCAGCAGCCAATTCGGACTAGCGGGAGGCACAGATACGCAGTATTTT
TRBJ2-7 | . | TRBD1 | TRBV4-1 | CASSPGTGPYYEQYF | TGCGCCAGCAGCCCGGGGACAGGCCCCTACTACGAGCAGTACTTC
TRBJ2-1 | . | . | TRBV20-1 | CSARVGVDYNEQFF | TGCAGTGCTAGAGTTGGGGTGGACTACAATGAGCAGTTCTTC
TRBJ2-3 | few | TRBD2 | TRBV4-2 | CASSPLAGLPTDTQYF | TGTGCCAGCAGCCCTCTAGCGGGGCTACCCACAGATACGCAGTATTTT
TRBJ1-5 | few | TRBD1 | TRBV6-5 | CASRAGGGYQPQHF | TGTGCCAGCCGGGCAGGGGGCGGCTATCAGCCCCAGCATTTT
TRBJ1-1 | few | TRBD1 | TRBV4-3 | CASSQGRKQGEATEAFF | TGCGCCAGCAGCCAAGGCCGAAAACAGGGGGAGGCCACTGAAGCTTTCTTT
TRBJ1-6 | many | TRBD1 | TRBV6-1 | CASSSGQVNSPLHF | TGTGCCAGCAGCTCTGGACAGGTTAATTCACCCCTCCACTTT
TRBJ1-5 | . | . | TRBV10-3 | CAISEVWGMSNQPQHF | TGTGCCATCAGTGAGGTTTGGGGTATGAGCAATCAGCCCCAGCATTTT
TRBJ2-5 | few | . | TRBV6-1 | CASSEAWGVGETQYF | TGTGCCAGCAGTGAAGCGTGGGGGGTTGGAGAGACCCAGTACTTC
TRBJ2-1 | . | TRBD2 | TRBV5-1 | CASSLGTSGGPTGFF | TGCGCCAGCAGCCTAGGGACTAGCGGGGGCCCCACCGGGTTCTTC
TRBJ2-7 | . | . | TRBV10-3 | CAISEPGSYEQYF | TGTGCCATCAGTGAGCCGGGCTCCTACGAGCAGTACTTC
TRBJ2-1 | . | TRBD2 | TRBV7-8 | CASSLSTSGGIYNEQFF | TGTGCCAGCAGCCTGTCGACTAGCGGGGGGATATACAATGAGCAGTTCTTC
TRBJ1-2 | . | . | TRBV5-1 | CASGRTRVNYGYTF | TGCGCCAGTGGTCGGACACGAGTTAACTATGGCTACACCTTC
TRBJ2-7 | few | TRBD2 | TRBV29-1 | CSVVEGLAWEQYF | TGCAGCGTTGTAGAGGGACTAGCTTGGGAGCAGTACTTC
TRBJ2-2 | . | TRBD1 | TRBV5-5 | CASSSHRGINTGELFF | TGTGCCAGCAGCTCCCACAGGGGAATTAACACCGGGGAGCTGTTTTTT
TRBJ2-5 | few | . | TRBV7-9 | CASSIDRGGQETQYF | TGTGCCAGCAGCATAGATAGAGGGGGCCAAGAGACCCAGTACTTC
TRBJ2-7 | . | TRBD1 | TRBV20-1 | CSARRATWDRENF | TGCAGTGCTAGAAGAGCCACGTGGGACAGGGAGAACTTC
TRBJ2-4 | few | . | TRBV18 | CASSPLQSKNIQYF | TGTGCCAGCTCACCTCTCCAGAGCAAAAACATTCAGTACTTC
TRBJ2-3 | . | . | TRBV20-1 | CSASWARFPDTQYF | TGCAGTGCTAGCTGGGCTAGATTCCCAGATACGCAGTATTTT
TRBJ2-7 | . | . | TRBV5-1 | CASSFTGYRPTSYEQYF | TGCGCCAGCAGCTTCACAGGGTATCGTCCGACCTCCTACGAGCAGTACTTC
TRBJ1-2 | . | . | TRBV28 | CASSKQSSYGYTF | TGTGCCAGCAGTAAACAGTCCTCCTATGGCTACACCTTC
TRBJ2-3 | . | . | TRBV5-1 | CASSLEYRDTQYF | TGCGCCAGCAGCTTGGAATACAGAGATACGCAGTATTTT
TRBJ2-6 | few | . | TRBV6-5 | CASSYEGWDSGANVLTF | TGTGCCAGCAGTTACGAGGGCTGGGACTCTGGGGCCAACGTCCTGACTTTC
TRBJ2-7 | . | . | TRBV30 | CAWSGGISTSEQYF | TGTGCCTGGAGCGGCGGGATATCTACGTCCGAGCAGTACTTC
TRBJ2-1 | once | . | TRBV6-5 | CASSYYLQGGEQFF | TGTGCCAGCAGTTACTACCTACAAGGTGGAGAGCAGTTCTTC
TRBJ2-2 | . | . | TRBV7-7 | CASSPQGVGTGELFF | TGTGCCAGCAGCCCCCAGGGAGTAGGCACCGGGGAGCTGTTTTTT
TRBJ1-2 | . | TRBD1 | TRBV5-1 | CASSPEDRGGGYTF | TGCGCCAGCAGTCCGGAAGACAGGGGAGGCGGCTACACCTTC
TRBJ2-1 | few | TRBD1 | TRBV12-5 | CASGLGQGMRGEQFF | TGTGCTAGTGGTTTGGGACAGGGAATGAGGGGTGAGCAGTTCTTC
TRBJ1-3 | . | . | TRBV12-3/TRBV12-4 | CASSPPGGVGAGNTIYF | TGTGCCAGCAGCCCGCCGGGCGGGGTTGGTGCTGGAAACACCATATATTTT
TRBJ1-2 | few | . | TRBV20-1 | CSARDPAASRYTF | TGCAGTGCTAGAGATCCTGCCGCAAGTCGCTACACCTTC
TRBJ2-1 | few | TRBD2 | TRBV11-2 | CASSSPLAGGPGFYNEQFF | TGTGCCAGCAGCTCACCCTTGGCGGGGGGCCCGGGGTTTTACAATGAGCAGTTCTTC
TRBJ1-1 | once | . | TRBV10-3 | CAISGQEFTEAFF | TGTGCCATCAGCGGTCAGGAGTTCACTGAAGCTTTCTTT
TRBJ1-5 | . | . | TRBV7-9 | CASSTSGGAGQPQHF | TGTGCCAGCAGCACCAGTGGGGGGGCAGGTCAGCCCCAGCATTTT